The clone carrying this TCR beta chain was seen ten or more times. Its target is not known. The lymph nodes were axillary draining lymph nodes from breast cancer patients. This sample is part of a study of breast tumors, draining lymph nodes, adjacent tissues. Study-level points and caveats: Luminal-like breast cancer showed significantly greater tumor-nontumor repertoire similarity than basal-like breast cancer did.

TCRdb re-called the multiplex PCR reads through MiXCR, storing one row per CDR3 protein. The sample gives some 130,000 distinct CDR3 sequences, 20% of which show up once; roughly 3.6% is in the top ten. Sequenced sample: axillary lymph node tissue. The receptor comes from a female donor with breast cancer. Some clones in this sample may be carry-over from other donors' samples.

In DNA, the CDR3 is TGTGCCAGCATACGTCGGCGCGGGACTAGCGGGGGGGCCAGTTCCTACAATGAGCAGTTCTTC. Translating gives CASIRRRGTSGGASSYNEQFF. This chain links TRBV5-6 with TRBJ2-1; 16 bases agree with TRBD2. Per germline, CDR1 SGHDT and CDR2 YYEEEE. The CDR3 has 21 amino acids. V trimming: 6 bases; J trimming: 1 base; junction bases outside the gene matches: 16.